This TCR beta chain derives from a study of CD8 T cells in ankylosing spondylitis. General study results and limits: One TCR beta motif, made up of fewer than 10 highly homologous variants, appeared characteristic of ankylosing spondylitis blood. In peripheral blood, disease-linked CD8+ clones occurred at relatively low frequencies. Significant enrichment of disease-linked clones was reported in matched ankylosing spondylitis synovial fluid.

5'-RACE, quantitative and with molecular barcodes, yielded the TCR beta libraries. MiXCR was run by TCRdb on the 5' RACE reads, yielding one entry per CDR3 protein. The sample holds some 840,000 distinct CDR3 sequences; 12% are singletons and the top ten take 0.45% to 0.6%. Germline V gene data show CDR1 as SGHAT and CDR2 as FQNNGV. CDR3 length equals 17 residues. Trimming cost V 0 bases and J 0 bases, with 11 bases left between them. This clonotype was detected a few times. Its antigen is undetermined. The clonotype was recovered from a male donor with ankylosing spondylitis. Sequencing was carried out using blood, either unsorted or a sorted T cell fraction (not recorded which). V is TRBV11-2 and J is TRBJ2-2, with a possible D match to TRBD1 (5 bases). The CDR3 DNA reads as TGTGCCAGCAGCTTAGATTATCAGGGAACGAACACCGGGGAGCTGTTTTTT. Its translation is CASSLDYQGTNTGELFF.